The 30 T cell receptor beta chains reported below all come from one sample, sequenced in a study of shared clonotypes between healthy human individuals. The assay was immunoSEQ multiplex PCR, and TCRdb's table has in-frame clones only and misses some. The table lists 1,400,000 or so clones, approximately 98.5% of them singletons. Sequenced material: naive CD4+ T cells sorted from blood. The sample's subset: CD45RA+ positively selected. Receptors originate from a man aged 30 to 45 in good health.

This rearrangement joins TRBV18 to TRBJ1-1; D gene unclear. The CDR3 sequence is 13 residues long. Deletions cut 2 bases from V and 0 bases from J, with 4 bases between. Germline CDR1 KGHSH, CDR2 LQKENI. This CDR3 is CASSPALNTEAFF. In DNA form, the CDR3 reads TGTGCCAGCTCACCAGCTTTGAACACTGAAGCTTTCTTT.

The chain joins TRBV7-9 to TRBJ1-2; D remains unclear. The CDR3 totals 12 residues. In germline, CDR1 is SEHNR, CDR2 FQNEAQ (reference sequence). V lost 5 bases, J lost 6 bases, and 10 bases lay in between. CDR3 loop: CASSPAGDGYTF. The CDR3 nucleotides read TGTGCCAGCAGCCCAGCGGGAGATGGCTACACCTTC.

The chain employs TRBV7-2 and TRBJ2-7, with 9 bases that match TRBD2. This CDR3 spans 14 amino acids. The junction had 6 bases not matched to a gene; V was cut back by 6 bases and J by 3 bases. Germline CDR1 is SGHTA and CDR2 is FQGNSA. CDR3 DNA sequence: TGTGCCAGCAGGGTAGCGGGAGCGGGCTACGAGCAGTACTTC. Protein product: CASRVAGAGYEQYF.

The chain is built from TRBV9 and TRBJ2-3; TRBD2 matches at 7 bases. This CDR3 is built from 17 residues. CDR1 is SGDLS, CDR2 YYNGEE, per germline. V shed 0 bases and J 1 base; nucleotides not matched to a gene: 8. The DNA of the CDR3 is TGTGCCAGCAGCGTAGACGGGAGGTCGGGGGGCACAGATACGCAGTATTTT. As protein: CASSVDGRSGGTDTQYF.

This rearrangement joins TRBV7-2 to TRBJ2-2; D possibly uses TRBD1 or TRBD2 (5 bases each). CDR3 length: 13 amino acids. V was trimmed by 0 bases and J by 6 bases, leaving 5 bases between them. Germline V lookup: CDR1 SGHTA, CDR2 FQGNSA. The CDR3: CASSLAGAGELFF. For the CDR3, the DNA is TGTGCCAGCAGCTTAGCGGGGGCCGGGGAGCTGTTTTTT.

J is TRBJ2-1 and V is TRBV6-5, with a tentative D call TRBD2 (5 bases). The germline V gene encodes CDR1 MNHEY and CDR2 SVGAGI. The CDR3 extends over 16 amino acids. Trimming left V 2 bases short and J 5 bases short, with 16 bases between. The CDR3 region has the DNA TGTGCCAGCAGTTACCCGGCGGGCCGGAGCCACAATGAGCAGTTCTTC. Translated: CASSYPAGRSHNEQFF.

The gene calls are TRBV19 and TRBJ2-7; D not resolved. The germline CDR1 and CDR2 sequences are LNHDA and SQIVND (reference sequence). With 6 bases removed from V and 2 bases from J, the gap between germline ends came to 14 bases. The CDR3 consists of 14 residues. CDR3 bases: TGTGCCAGTAGCCCACTTGGTGCGACCTACGAGCAGTACTTC. Protein: CASSPLGATYEQYF.

V gene TRBV11-2 combines with J gene TRBJ2-5; D not certain. V lost 0 bases, J lost 4 bases, and 12 bases lay in between. There are 15 residues in the CDR3. Germline CDR1 reads SGHAT; CDR2 reads FQNNGV. Written as DNA, the CDR3 is TGTGCCAGCAGCTTAGATCTAGGAAGGGCAGAGACCCAGTACTTC. Its protein is CASSLDLGRAETQYF.

The CDR3, as DNA: TGTGCCAGCAGTGAGCAAATTAGTGGCTACACCTTC. It encodes CASSEQISGYTF. The rearrangement joins TRBV2 to TRBJ1-2, with D hard to call. Per the germline V gene, CDR1 is SNHLY and CDR2 is FYNNEI. V lost 3 bases, J lost 7 bases, and 9 bases lay in between. This CDR3 comprises 12 residues. The full variable domain, completed using reference TRBV2 and TRBJ1-2, is EPEVTQTPSHQVTQMGQEVILRCVPISNHLYFYWYRQILGQKVEFLVSFYNNEISEKSEIFDDQFSVERPDGSNFTLKIRSTKLEDSAMYFCASSEQISGYTFGSGTRLTVV.

The CDR3 sequence: CSVLGGDTQYF. In nucleotides, the CDR3 is TGCAGCGTCCTAGGGGGGGATACGCAGTATTTT. The chain is built from TRBV29-1 and TRBJ2-3; D is possibly TRBD1 or TRBD2 (6 bases each). Germline V gives CDR1 SQVTM, CDR2 ANQGSEA. V dropped 6 bases and J dropped 6 bases, with 10 bases sitting between them. CDR3 length: 11 amino acids.

This rearrangement joins TRBV11-2 to TRBJ1-4; 8 bases line up with TRBD1. From germline, CDR1 is SGHAT and CDR2 FQNNGV. The CDR3 covers 18 residues. Trimming removed 1 base from V and 0 bases from J; junction bases left unmatched: 7. In DNA form, the CDR3 reads TGTGCCAGCAGCTTAGGCCGACAGGGGATTGCAACTAATGAAAAACTGTTTTTT. It yields the protein CASSLGRQGIATNEKLFF.

The rearrangement joins TRBV20-1 to TRBJ1-3, with D uncertain. V was shortened by 0 bases and J by 5 bases, with 2 bases between the two germline ends. Germline V gene data show CDR1 as DFQATT and CDR2 as SNEGSKA (reference sequence). This CDR3 spans 11 amino acids. The CDR3: CSARERNTIYF. CDR3 nucleotides: TGCAGTGCTAGAGAGCGAAACACCATATATTTT.

The chain is built from TRBV27 and TRBJ2-7; TRBD2 might be the D (5 bases). Germline assignment: CDR1 MNHEY and CDR2 SMNVEV (reference sequence). The CDR3 length is 13 residues. With 6 bases removed from V and 0 bases from J, the gap between germline ends came to 9 bases. The chain's CDR3 is CASRSGSSYEQYF. For the CDR3, the DNA is TGTGCCAGCAGATCGGGGAGCTCCTACGAGCAGTACTTC.

The chain couples TRBV7-6 to TRBJ2-1, with TRBD1 identical over 10 bases. V shed 5 bases and J 2 bases; nucleotides not matched to a gene: 12. Germline loops: CDR1 SGHVS, CDR2 FNYEAQ. There are 18 residues in the CDR3. The DNA for the CDR3 is TGTGCCAGCAGCCGTATGCTCGGGGACAGGGGAACCTACAATGAGCAGTTCTTC. Its protein is CASSRMLGDRGTYNEQFF.

A single count supports this clone. The rearrangement joins TRBV30 to TRBJ2-6, with D unclear. V was pared by 0 bases and J by 1 base, with 7 bases between. The CDR3 extends over 15 amino acids. Per germline, CDR1 GTSNPN and CDR2 SVGIG (reference sequence). In DNA form, the CDR3 reads TGTGCCTGGAGTGTACGAAATTCTGGGGCCAACGTCCTGACTTTC. Its translation: CAWSVRNSGANVLTF.

This clone was seen once. This chain joins TRBV2 and TRBJ1-5; D remains unclear. Per germline, CDR1 SNHLY and CDR2 FYNNEI. Trimming cost V 4 bases and J 5 bases, with 12 bases left between them. The CDR3 runs 14 residues. CDR3 loop: CASSGGGIHQPQHF. CDR3 DNA sequence: TGTGCCAGCAGTGGTGGAGGGATCCATCAGCCCCAGCATTTT.

V and J are TRBV27 and TRBJ1-1; D remains unclear. CDR1 and CDR2 from the germline V gene are MNHEY and SMNVEV (reference sequence). CDR3 size: 13 residues. V lost 3 bases to trimming and J lost 6 bases, with 11 bases between them. This chain's CDR3 is CASSLPGRPEAFF. In DNA, the CDR3 is TGTGCCAGCAGTTTGCCGGGGAGGCCTGAAGCTTTCTTT.

This chain joins TRBV2 and TRBJ2-7; D is perhaps TRBD2 (7 bases). Germline V gene sequence: CDR1 SNHLY, CDR2 FYNNEI. This CDR3 spans 15 amino acids. Trimming took 8 bases from V and 3 from J, leaving 20 bases between them. The CDR3 DNA is TGTGCCAGCCAACTACAGGGACTACCCTACTACGAGCAGTACTTC. Protein product: CASQLQGLPYYEQYF.

The chain is built from TRBV28 and TRBJ2-5, with 16 bases aligning to TRBD2. V gave up 5 bases and J gave up 9 bases; unmatched junction bases: 6. CDR1 is MDHEN, CDR2 SYDVKM, per germline. This CDR3 is 15 amino acids long. CDR3 region: CASSRGLAGGRAQYF. The CDR3 DNA reads as TGTGCCAGCAGTCGGGGACTAGCGGGAGGGAGGGCCCAGTACTTC.

The chain is built from TRBV5-6 and TRBJ2-7; D possibly corresponds to TRBD2 (5 bases). V dropped 0 bases and J dropped 0 bases, with 19 bases sitting between them. This CDR3 is 18 amino acids long. The germline gives CDR1 SGHDT, CDR2 YYEEEE. CDR3 coding DNA: TGTGCCAGCAGCTTGGGTGGTTATACCGCGGGCCCCTCCTACGAGCAGTACTTC. Protein product: CASSLGGYTAGPSYEQYF.

The CDR3 sequence: CARSSGLAVYSDTQYF. Written as DNA, the CDR3 is TGTGCCAGAAGCTCGGGACTAGCGGTCTACTCAGATACGCAGTATTTT. The V and J genes are TRBV5-3 and TRBJ2-3; 11 bases fit TRBD2. TRBV5-3 is noted as an ORF with a role that remains uncertain. J was trimmed by 4 bases and V by 3 bases; bases with no gene match: 7. The CDR3 is 16 amino acids.

This chain uses TRBV10-3 with TRBJ2-3, with 12 bases fitting TRBD2. The CDR3 is 16 amino acids. V lost 4 bases to trimming and J lost 4 bases; unmatched junction nucleotides: 6. The germline V gene encodes CDR1 ENHRY and CDR2 SYGVKD. The CDR3 protein is CAISVTSGSFPDTQYF. The CDR3 DNA is TGTGCCATCAGTGTGACTAGCGGGAGTTTCCCAGATACGCAGTATTTT.

The chain couples TRBV28 to TRBJ2-5, with 7 bases identical to TRBD1. Germline trimming cut 5 bases from V and 5 bases from J; bases unmatched to any gene: 8. The CDR3 runs 14 residues. Germline CDR1 and CDR2: MDHEN and SYDVKM. DNA for the CDR3: TGTGCCAGCAGTGCAACAGGGGTGGTGGAGACCCAGTACTTC. This sequence encodes CASSATGVVETQYF.

The chain is built from TRBV10-3 and TRBJ2-7; the match to TRBD2 covers 7 bases. Germline V gene data show CDR1 as ENHRY and CDR2 as SYGVKD. This CDR3 is 14 amino acids long. V trimming: 10 bases; J trimming: 3 bases; junction bases outside the gene matches: 12. CDR3 coding DNA: TGTGCCACCGGGACGCTAGCGGTTAACTACGAGCAGTACTTC. This translates into CATGTLAVNYEQYF.

This chain joins TRBV6-6 and TRBJ2-7; D gene ambiguous. CDR3 length equals 16 residues. From germline, CDR1 is MNHNY and CDR2 SVGAGI (reference sequence). Trimming left V 2 bases short and J 2 bases short, with 16 bases between. The CDR3 nucleotides are TGTGCCAGCAGTTACGCCTTAGCCGATTTAACCTACGAGCAGTACTTC. It translates to CASSYALADLTYEQYF.

This clone was seen only once. The chain combines TRBV9 with TRBJ2-1; 9 bases align to TRBD2. Germline trimming cut 0 bases from V and 12 bases from J; bases unmatched to any gene: 10. This CDR3 has 15 amino acids. Germline-derived CDR1 and CDR2 are SGDLS and YYNGEE. CDR3 in DNA: TGTGCCAGCAGCGTAGCTGGGGTAGCGGGAGAGTGGCAGTTCTTC. Its translation: CASSVAGVAGEWQFF.

The genes are TRBV7-8 and TRBJ2-7; D unresolved. The CDR3 is 14 amino acids. The germline gives CDR1 SGHVS, CDR2 FQNEAQ. The V end lost 5 bases, the J end lost 3 bases, and 14 bases lay between the germline ends. DNA of the CDR3: TGTGCCAGCAGCAGGCGGCCAGGTCACTACGAGCAGTACTTC. Translating it yields CASSRRPGHYEQYF.

The chain couples TRBV18 to TRBJ2-1; D is uncertain. This CDR3 is built from 15 residues. The germline CDR1 and CDR2 sequences are KGHSH and LQKENI. V lost 6 bases to trimming and J lost 4 bases, with 16 bases between them. CDR3 in DNA: TGTGCCAGCTCTTCCGTTGCGGATCCTTACAATGAGCAGTTCTTC. Amino acid sequence: CASSSVADPYNEQFF.

V usage is TRBV7-2 and J usage is TRBJ2-1, with no clear D. This CDR3 is 14 amino acids long. Deletions cut 3 bases from V and 3 bases from J, with 9 bases between. Germline CDR1 and CDR2: SGHTA and FQGNSA. CDR3 nucleotide sequence: TGTGCCAGCAGCTTGGTACCGTACTACAATGAGCAGTTCTTC. Translating gives CASSLVPYYNEQFF.

This sequence joins TRBV10-3 and TRBJ2-1; 8 bases agree with TRBD2. Germline loops: CDR1 ENHRY, CDR2 SYGVKD. CDR3 size: 16 residues. J lost 5 bases, V lost 10 bases, and 16 bases had no gene match. For the CDR3, the DNA is TGTGCCACCTCCGGGATTGGCGGGAGGATCGACAATGAGCAGTTCTTC. This gives the protein CATSGIGGRIDNEQFF.